A single sample gave rise to the 5 T cell receptor beta chains below, sequenced in a study of CD8 T cells in ankylosing spondylitis. In TCRdb, the 5' RACE reads were re-called with MiXCR into one record per CDR3 protein. The table lists about 250,000 distinct CDR3 sequences, 15% to 20% of them singletons. Sequencing used blood, either unsorted or a sorted T cell fraction (not recorded which). These receptors were collected from a male donor with ankylosing spondylitis or in good health (not recorded which).

This clonotype was seen a few times. This rearrangement joins TRBV3-1 to TRBJ2-7; 13 bases fit TRBD2. Germline V gene data show CDR1 as LGHDT and CDR2 as YNNKEL (reference sequence). The CDR3 is 16 residues long. V lost 6 bases to trimming and J lost 6 bases; unmatched junction nucleotides: 11. CDR3 region: CASSQGTGLAGREQYF. The CDR3 nucleotides read TGTGCCAGCAGTCAGGGAACGGGACTAGCGGGGCGCGAGCAGTACTTC.

This clonotype was detected once. The rearrangement joins TRBV19 to TRBJ2-4, with D hard to call. There are 16 residues in the CDR3. V was clipped by 0 bases and J by 1 base, with 10 bases between them. Germline CDR1 and CDR2: LNHDA and SQIVND (reference sequence). CDR3 sequence reads: CASSIDRYGAKNIQYF. In nucleotides, the CDR3 is TGTGCCAGTAGTATAGACCGATACGGGGCCAAAAACATTCAGTACTTC.

The chain links TRBV28 to TRBJ2-3, with D possibly being TRBD2 (6 bases). CDR1 is MDHEN, CDR2 SYDVKM, per germline. The CDR3 length is 14 residues. The V end was cut by 3 bases, the J end by 2 bases, with 9 bases between. DNA for the CDR3: TGTGCCAGCAGTTTTTGGGGGGACACAGATACGCAGTATTTT. Protein product: CASSFWGDTDTQYF.

There are a few counts of this clonotype. CDR3 sequence reads: CASSLSLEGPEQYF. CDR3 bases: TGTGCCAGCAGTTTAAGTTTGGAAGGGCCAGAGCAGTACTTC. V is TRBV12-3 or TRBV12-4 and J is TRBJ2-7; D remains ambiguous. CDR3 length: 14 residues. Deletions cut 2 bases from V and 7 bases from J, with 15 bases between.

This clonotype was counted many times. The chain is built from TRBV12-3 or TRBV12-4 and TRBJ2-7; unclear D gene. The V gene lost 3 bases and the J gene lost 2 bases, with 11 bases spanning the gap. This CDR3 is 14 amino acids long. The CDR3 nucleotides are TGTGCCAGCAGTTTTACCGGCAGAGCCTACGAGCAGTACTTC. It is translated as CASSFTGRAYEQYF.